The 11 T cell receptor beta chains reported below all come from one sample, sequenced in a study of OX40 agonist ivuxolimab in advanced cancers. Only in-frame clones appear in the TCRdb table, and some are missing; sequencing was by immunoSEQ multiplex PCR. This table holds roughly 66,000 clones, approximately 90% found once. This specimen consisted of CD4+ or CD8+ T cells sorted from blood, obtained in a trial of the OX40 agonist ivuxolimab. Every receptor here comes from an adult with an advanced solid tumor such as melanoma, head and neck, liver or kidney cancer.

The chain links TRBV6-5 to TRBJ2-7, with a possible D match to TRBD2 (5 bases). Germline loops: CDR1 MNHEY, CDR2 SVGAGI. The CDR3 loop spans 15 amino acids. Trimming shortened V by 0 bases and J by 3 bases, and 12 bases separated the two germline ends. The CDR3 sequence is CASSYSTRANYEQYF. The DNA for the CDR3 is TGTGCCAGCAGTTACTCGACGCGGGCAAACTACGAGCAGTACTTC.

V gene TRBV15 combines with J gene TRBJ1-5, with 8 bases identical to TRBD1. Per the germline V gene, CDR1 is LNHNV and CDR2 is YYDKDF (reference sequence). The ends lost 5 bases at V and 0 bases at J; junction bases unmatched: 6. This CDR3 contains 16 residues. The CDR3 loop reads CATSGGDRRSNQPQHF. CDR3 DNA sequence: TGTGCCACCAGCGGAGGGGACAGGCGTAGCAATCAGCCCCAGCATTTT.

Written as DNA, the CDR3 is TGTGCCAGCCGAGGGCTAGCGGGGGGAAGGGGAGAGACCCAGTACTTC. Encoded protein: CASRGLAGGRGETQYF. The chain uses TRBV5-5 and TRBJ2-5; TRBD2 aligns across 11 bases. Germline loops: CDR1 SGHKS, CDR2 YYEKEE (reference sequence). V was clipped by 7 bases and J by 4 bases; unmatched bases: 12. This CDR3 has 16 residues. The variable domain in full, with the rest retrieved from reference TRBV5-5 and TRBJ2-5, is DAGVTQSPTHLIKTRGQQVTLRCSPISGHKSVSWYQQVLGQGPQFIFQYYEKEERGRGNFPDRFSARQFPNYSSELNVNALLLGDSALYLCASRGLAGGRGETQYFGPGTRLLVL.

This chain links TRBV12-5 with TRBJ2-1, with D maybe TRBD2 (5 bases). This CDR3 is 15 amino acids long. The germline CDR1 and CDR2 sequences are LGHNT and FRNRAP. Trimming took 6 bases from V and 6 from J, leaving 18 bases between them. DNA for the CDR3: TGTGCTAGTGGCCCCGCCCCGGGATGGGTCAATGAGCAGTTCTTC. It translates to CASGPAPGWVNEQFF.

The rearrangement links TRBV7-3 to TRBJ2-2, with no clear D. The CDR3 length is 12 residues. Trimming removed 5 bases from V and 10 bases from J, with 11 bases in between. The germline CDR1 and CDR2 sequences are SGHTA and FQGTGA. This chain's CDR3 is CASSPSGPELFF. In nucleotides, the CDR3 is TGTGCCAGCAGCCCAAGTGGCCCGGAGCTGTTTTTT.

In this sample, this clone turned up a few times. The chain is built from TRBV11-2 and TRBJ2-3; the D is unclear. Germline CDR1 SGHAT, CDR2 FQNNGV. V lost 5 bases and J 4 bases, leaving 10 bases between the germline ends. This CDR3 is built from 13 residues. CDR3: CASSLNKPDTQYF. The CDR3, as DNA: TGTGCCAGCAGCCTTAACAAGCCAGATACGCAGTATTTT.

This rearrangement joins TRBV27 to TRBJ2-3; D unresolved. The CDR3 is made up of 14 amino acids. Germline V lookup: CDR1 MNHEY, CDR2 SMNVEV (reference sequence). Trimming removed 2 bases from V and 5 bases from J, with 11 bases in between. The CDR3 region has the DNA TGTGCCAGCAGTTTAAGGCTAGTGGGAGATACGCAGTATTTT. Translating gives CASSLRLVGDTQYF.

The J gene is TRBJ1-2, the V gene TRBV27; TRBD1 matches at 9 bases. V lost 5 bases to trimming and J lost 0 bases; unmatched junction nucleotides: 1. There are 14 residues in the CDR3. Germline V CDR1 and CDR2: MNHEY, SMNVEV (reference sequence). The chain's CDR3 is CASSRTGANYGYTF. CDR3 in DNA: TGTGCCAGCAGTCGGACAGGGGCTAACTATGGCTACACCTTC.

CDR3 protein: CASSRTSSVKSGYTF. The CDR3 DNA follows: TGTGCCAGCAGCCGGACGAGCTCCGTGAAAAGTGGCTACACCTTC. The chain combines TRBV28 with TRBJ1-2, with no clear D. Trimming shortened V by 6 bases and J by 7 bases, and 21 bases separated the two germline ends. This CDR3 comprises 15 residues. Germline loops: CDR1 MDHEN, CDR2 SYDVKM.

With regard to this clone: At one end the junction does not follow the germline gene, possibly because of a read error. This chain joins TRBV7-2 and TRBJ1-5; D is perhaps TRBD1 (5 bases). Germline V gene data show CDR1 as SGHTA and CDR2 as FQGNSA. CDR3 length: 13 residues. The CDR3 spells CASTLRGGQPQHF. The CDR3, as DNA: TGTGCCAGCACCTTAAGGGGTGGACAGCCCCAGCATTTT.

The chain uses TRBV7-2 and TRBJ2-5; either TRBD1 or TRBD2 may fit D (5 bases each). The ends were cut back, 2 bases at V and 10 bases at J, with 14 bases in the middle. This CDR3 comprises 13 residues. Germline CDR1 is SGHTA and CDR2 is FQGNSA. Here the CDR3 DNA reads TGTGCCAGCAGCTTAAACGGGGCTTTGATCCAGTACTTC. The encoded protein is CASSLNGALIQYF.